These 23 T cell receptor beta chains were sequenced from one sample in a study of prognosis after radiotherapy for stage I lung cancer. Genomic DNA provided the template from which TCR beta CDR3 was amplified by two-round multiplex PCR. First-round PCR amplification was performed with primers specific to each TRBV and TRBJ gene. Each CDR3 protein gets one entry after TCRdb re-called the multiplex PCR reads with MiXCR. The table lists over 14,000 distinct CDR3 sequences, 28% of them singletons. Sequenced material: PBMCs, taken before or after stereotactic body radiation therapy (not recorded which). All receptors derive from a donor over 45 with non-small cell lung cancer.

The chain carries TRBV5-5 and TRBJ2-2; maybe TRBD1 (5 bases). Trimming cost V 0 bases and J 0 bases, with 6 bases left between them. The CDR3 is made up of 15 amino acids. CDR1 is SGHKS, CDR2 YYEKEE, per germline (reference sequence). CDR3 nucleotide sequence: TGTGCCAGCAGCTTGGCAGGGACGAACACCGGGGAGCTGTTTTTT. This gives the protein CASSLAGTNTGELFF. The full variable domain, its missing parts supplied by reference TRBV5-5 and TRBJ2-2, is DAGVTQSPTHLIKTRGQQVTLRCSPISGHKSVSWYQQVLGQGPQFIFQYYEKEERGRGNFPDRFSARQFPNYSSELNVNALLLGDSALYLCASSLAGTNTGELFFGEGSRLTVL.

This clonotype counts as medium-sized. The chain recombines TRBV6-1 with TRBJ2-7; 8 nucleotides match TRBD2. This CDR3 is built from 13 residues. CDR1 MNHNS and CDR2 SASEGT come from the germline V gene. J gave up 7 bases and V 7 bases, and 9 bases lay outside the gene matches. CDR3 loop: CASIPAGAREQYF. DNA for the CDR3: TGTGCCAGCATCCCAGCGGGGGCTCGGGAGCAGTACTTC.

This clonotype was detected ten times or more. The chain is built from TRBV5-4 and TRBJ1-6, with unresolved D. The CDR3 sequence is 17 residues long. Germline CDR1 SGHNT, CDR2 YYREEE (reference sequence). V lost 3 bases, J lost 6 bases, and 19 bases lay in between. As DNA, the CDR3 is TGTGCCAGCAGCTCTGGCCCGCCGGGATTTCCTAATTCACCCCTCCACTTT. Its translation: CASSSGPPGFPNSPLHF. The full variable domain, with the rest looked up from reference TRBV5-4 and TRBJ1-6, is ETGVTQSPTHLIKTRGQQVTLRCSSQSGHNTVSWYQQALGQGPQFIFQYYREEENGRGNFPPRFSGLQFPNYSSELNVNALELDDSALYLCASSSGPPGFPNSPLHFGNGTRLTVT.

This clonotype was detected many times. The chain couples TRBV12-5 to TRBJ1-1; 9 nucleotides match TRBD1. The CDR3 is made up of 15 amino acids. Per the germline V gene, CDR1 is LGHNT and CDR2 is FRNRAP. J lost 4 bases, V lost 2 bases, and 5 bases had no gene match. CDR3 DNA: TGTGCTAGTGGTTTGAACAGGGGGCTCGGCACTGAAGCTTTCTTT. Encoded protein: CASGLNRGLGTEAFF.

Points on this clonotype: Being one base from a much bigger clone, this may be a read error. The chain combines TRBV20-1 with TRBJ2-1; 11 bases are shared with TRBD2. The CDR3 is 14 residues long. The trim removed 4 bases at V and 12 bases at J, leaving 11 bases unmatched. Germline CDR1 DFQATT, CDR2 SNEGSKA (reference sequence). CDR3: CSAKRLAGRRGQFF. In DNA form, the CDR3 reads TGCAGTGCTAAGAGACTAGCGGGGCGGAGGGGGCAGTTCTTC.

This clonotype was observed many times. The chain combines TRBV28 with TRBJ1-2; 9 bases align to TRBD1. J was trimmed by 2 bases and V by 5 bases; bases with no gene match: 3. The CDR3 sequence is 14 residues long. From germline, CDR1 is MDHEN and CDR2 SYDVKM. In DNA form, the CDR3 reads TGTGCCAGCAGTGACGGGACAGGGAACTATGGCTACACCTTC. It translates to CASSDGTGNYGYTF.

This clonotype has a single count. A far more abundant clone sits one base away, making this likely a read error. The V and J genes are TRBV2 and TRBJ2-5; TRBD1 matches 7 bases. The last part of the DNA fits TRBJ2-1 better; the J call may be wrong. Germline V gene lookup returns CDR1 SNHLY and CDR2 FYNNEI. CDR3 length equals 11 residues. CDR3 nucleotide sequence: TGTGCCAGCATTGACAGGGTCGTTCAGTTCTTC. Its translation is CASIDRVVQFF.

This clonotype was observed at least ten times. The genes are TRBV29-1 and TRBJ2-7; TRBD1 matches 8 bases. In germline, CDR1 is SQVTM, CDR2 ANQGSEA. Germline trimming cut 6 bases from V and 1 base from J; bases unmatched to any gene: 2. The CDR3 extends over 12 amino acids. CDR3 region: CSVGQGSYEQYF. In nucleotides, the CDR3 is TGCAGCGTAGGACAGGGTTCCTACGAGCAGTACTTC.

Turning to this clonotype: A much more abundant neighbour one base away suggests this may be a read error. The chain links TRBV10-3 to TRBJ1-2; D unresolved. CDR1 ENHRY and CDR2 SYGVKD come from the germline V gene. Trimming shortened V by 4 bases and J by 8 bases, and 11 bases separated the two germline ends. The CDR3 totals 12 residues. Written as DNA, the CDR3 is TGTGCCATCAGTGGACGAGATAGCGGCTACACCTTC. Amino acid sequence: CAISGRDSGYTF.

The sample holds many counts of this clonotype. The chain is built from TRBV29-1 and TRBJ2-2; D is possibly TRBD1 (7 bases). CDR3 size: 14 residues. Germline-derived CDR1 and CDR2 are SQVTM and ANQGSEA. The germline V and J ends were trimmed by 4 bases and 7 bases, with 16 bases remaining between them. CDR3 nucleotides: TGCAGCGTTGCGCGCGGCAGGGGGGACGGGGAGCTGTTTTTT. Its translation is CSVARGRGDGELFF.

Many counts were recorded for this clonotype. The genes are TRBV9 and TRBJ2-1; TRBD2 aligns across 7 bases. CDR1 and CDR2 from the germline V gene are SGDLS and YYNGEE. Trimming took 0 bases from V and 6 from J; bases not matched to a gene: 6. This CDR3 has 15 amino acids. The CDR3 sequence is CASSVAGGRTNEQFF. The CDR3, as DNA: TGTGCCAGCAGCGTAGCTGGCGGGAGAACCAATGAGCAGTTCTTC.

This clonotype was counted at least ten times. This chain uses TRBV4-1 with TRBJ2-1; D unresolved. The CDR3 sequence is 14 residues long. Germline lookup yields CDR1 MGHRA and CDR2 YSYEKL. V was clipped by 1 base and J by 10 bases, with 14 bases between them. CDR3: CASSQGPDPREQFF. The CDR3 DNA reads TGCGCCAGCAGCCAAGGGCCGGACCCACGGGAGCAGTTCTTC.

On this clonotype itself: Since a much larger clone is just one base distant, this may be a read error. The genes are TRBV5-5 and TRBJ2-5; D is unclear. Trimming stripped 4 bases from V and 2 bases from J, with 15 bases between. Germline V gene lookup returns CDR1 SGHKS and CDR2 YYEKEE (reference sequence). CDR3 size: 15 residues. The CDR3 nucleotides are TGTGCCAGCAGCCCAAGACGTGGACCACAAGAGACCCAGTACTTC. Protein: CASSPRRGPQETQYF.

This clonotype was picked up many times. The J gene is TRBJ1-5, the V gene TRBV6-8, with 9 bases aligning to TRBD1. V shed 5 bases and J 5 bases; nucleotides not matched to a gene: 7. Per the germline V gene, CDR1 is MNHGY and CDR2 is SAAAGT. CDR3 length equals 15 residues. The CDR3 region is CASSLTGGADQPQHF. Here the CDR3 DNA reads TGTGCCAGCAGTCTCACAGGGGGCGCCGATCAGCCCCAGCATTTT.

The V call is TRBV5-4, the J call TRBJ1-4; D gene unclear. Deletions cut 1 base from V and 5 bases from J, with 12 bases between. This CDR3 has 15 amino acids. Germline V CDR1 and CDR2: SGHNT, YYREEE (reference sequence). The CDR3 spells CASSLRVGGNEKLFF. The CDR3 DNA sequence: TGTGCCAGCAGCTTGCGTGTCGGAGGCAATGAAAAACTGTTTTTT.

The rearrangement uses TRBV6-2 or TRBV6-3 and TRBJ1-1; D uncertain. V shed 6 bases and J shed 0 bases, with 17 bases lying between them. Germline CDR1 reads MNHEY; CDR2 reads SVGEGT. This CDR3 is built from 16 residues. The CDR3 is CASRTSGQYMNTEAFF. The CDR3 DNA reads TGTGCCAGCAGGACATCGGGTCAATACATGAACACTGAAGCTTTCTTT.

Of note for this clonotype: This likely reflects a read error, since a far larger clone is one base away. The chain combines TRBV6-6 with TRBJ1-6; 8 bases align to TRBD1. The CDR3 covers 15 residues. Per germline, CDR1 MNHNY and CDR2 SVGAGI (reference sequence). The CDR3 reads CAISDSDRDISPLHF. The CDR3 region has the DNA TGTGCCATCAGTGACTCGGACAGGGATATTTCACCCCTCCACTTT.

Within the sample, this clonotype is medium-sized. This chain connects TRBV20-1 to TRBJ2-3; no definite D call. The V and J ends lost 1 base and 0 bases respectively, with 5 bases between them. CDR1 and CDR2 from the germline V gene are DFQATT and SNEGSKA (reference sequence). CDR3 length equals 13 residues. Here the CDR3 DNA reads TGCAGTGCTAGAGGTGGGAGCACAGATACGCAGTATTTT. This translates into CSARGGSTDTQYF.

By share, this clonotype counts as medium-sized. V is TRBV27 and J is TRBJ1-5, with 7 bases that match TRBD1. Trimming took 3 bases from V and 5 from J; bases not matched to a gene: 4. The CDR3 spans 14 residues. CDR1 is MNHEY and CDR2 is SMNVEV in the germline V gene (reference sequence). CDR3: CASSLYRGDQPQHF. In DNA, the CDR3 is TGTGCCAGCAGTTTGTACAGGGGAGATCAGCCCCAGCATTTT.

This clonotype was seen ten or more times. This chain joins TRBV5-6 and TRBJ1-4; D unclear. Looked up from germline, CDR1 is SGHDT and CDR2 is YYEEEE. V was trimmed by 0 bases and J by 5 bases, leaving 14 bases between them. There are 16 residues in the CDR3. The CDR3 DNA is TGTGCCAGCAGCTTGGTGGACGACATCAGGAATGAAAAACTGTTTTTT. Translation gives CASSLVDDIRNEKLFF.

In this sample, this clonotype turned up many times. The chain recombines TRBV7-3 with TRBJ2-1, with 9 positions matching TRBD2. This CDR3 comprises 15 residues. V shed 5 bases and J 3 bases; nucleotides not matched to a gene: 5. From germline, CDR1 is SGHTA and CDR2 FQGTGA. The CDR3 nucleotides read TGTGCCAGCAGCCCCGGGACTAGCTTCTACAATGAGCAGTTCTTC. Translated, it gives CASSPGTSFYNEQFF.

In this sample, this clonotype turned up many times. An end of the junction differs from the germline gene, which may be a read error. The gene calls are TRBV7-7 and TRBJ2-5; weak D call: TRBD2 (6 bases). There are 13 residues in the CDR3. The germline gives CDR1 SSHAT, CDR2 FNYEAQ (reference sequence). CDR3 residues: CASSSRRDGAQYF. The CDR3 DNA follows: TGTGCTAGCAGCTCCCGGCGGGACGGGGCCCAGTACTTC.

This clonotype was recorded many times. The chain links TRBV25-1 to TRBJ1-4; D is unresolved. The germline V gene has CDR1 MGHDK and CDR2 SYGVNS. V lost 6 bases and J lost 7, with 18 bases in between. The CDR3 runs to 15 residues. CDR3 protein: CASSDLDLRGEKLFF. The CDR3 DNA reads as TGTGCCAGCAGCGATTTGGACCTCCGGGGTGAAAAACTGTTTTTT.